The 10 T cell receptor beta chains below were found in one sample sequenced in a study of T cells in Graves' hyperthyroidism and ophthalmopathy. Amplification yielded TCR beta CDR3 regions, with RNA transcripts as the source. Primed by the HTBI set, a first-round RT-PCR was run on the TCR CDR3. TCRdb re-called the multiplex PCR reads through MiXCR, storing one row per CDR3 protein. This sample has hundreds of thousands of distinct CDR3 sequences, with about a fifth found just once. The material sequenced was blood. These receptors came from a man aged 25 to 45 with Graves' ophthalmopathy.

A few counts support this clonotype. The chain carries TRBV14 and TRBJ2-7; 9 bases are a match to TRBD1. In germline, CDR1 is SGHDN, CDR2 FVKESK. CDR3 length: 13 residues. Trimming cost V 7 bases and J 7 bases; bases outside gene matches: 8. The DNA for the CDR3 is TGTGCCAGCACCGGGACAGGGATAACAGAGCAGTACTTC. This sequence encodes CASTGTGITEQYF.

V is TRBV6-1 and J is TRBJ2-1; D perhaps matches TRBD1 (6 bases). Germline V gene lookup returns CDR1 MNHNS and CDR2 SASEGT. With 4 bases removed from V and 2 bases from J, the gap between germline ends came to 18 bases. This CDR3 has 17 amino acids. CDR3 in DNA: TGTGCCAGCAGTGCGCCGCCCGACAGGACAGCCTACAATGAGCAGTTCTTC. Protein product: CASSAPPDRTAYNEQFF.

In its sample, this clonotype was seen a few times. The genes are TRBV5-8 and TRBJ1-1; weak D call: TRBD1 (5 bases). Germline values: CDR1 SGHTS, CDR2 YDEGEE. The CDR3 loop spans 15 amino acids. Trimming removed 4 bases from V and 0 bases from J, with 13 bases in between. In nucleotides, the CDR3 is TGTGCCAGCAGCATACCAGGGACTATGAACACTGAAGCTTTCTTT. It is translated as CASSIPGTMNTEAFF. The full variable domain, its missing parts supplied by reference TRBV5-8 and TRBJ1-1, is EAGVTQSPTHLIKTRGQQATLRCSPISGHTSVYWYQQALGLGLQFLLWYDEGEERNRGNFPPRFSGRQFPNYSSELNVNALELEDSALYLCASSIPGTMNTEAFFGQGTRLTVV.

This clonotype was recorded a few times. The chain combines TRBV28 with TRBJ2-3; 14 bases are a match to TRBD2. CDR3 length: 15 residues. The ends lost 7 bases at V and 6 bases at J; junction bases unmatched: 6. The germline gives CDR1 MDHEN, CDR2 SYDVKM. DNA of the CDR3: TGTGCCAGCAAGCCGGGACTAGCGGGAGTGGATACGCAGTATTTT. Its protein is CASKPGLAGVDTQYF.

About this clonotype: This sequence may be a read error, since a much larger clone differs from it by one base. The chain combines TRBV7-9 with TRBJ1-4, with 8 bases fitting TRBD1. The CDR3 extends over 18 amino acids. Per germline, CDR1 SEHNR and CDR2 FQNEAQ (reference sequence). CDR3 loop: CVSSAQTGAAAGNEKLFF. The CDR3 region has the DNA TGTGTCAGCAGCGCCCAGACAGGGGCCGCCGCGGGTAATGAAAAACTGTTTTTT.

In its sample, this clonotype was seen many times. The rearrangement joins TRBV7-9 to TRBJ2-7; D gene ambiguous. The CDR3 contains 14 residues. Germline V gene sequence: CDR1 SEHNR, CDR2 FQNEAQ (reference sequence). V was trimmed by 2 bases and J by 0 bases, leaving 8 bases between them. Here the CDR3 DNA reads TGTGCCAGCAGCTTATCAGGAATCTCCTACGAGCAGTACTTC. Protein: CASSLSGISYEQYF.

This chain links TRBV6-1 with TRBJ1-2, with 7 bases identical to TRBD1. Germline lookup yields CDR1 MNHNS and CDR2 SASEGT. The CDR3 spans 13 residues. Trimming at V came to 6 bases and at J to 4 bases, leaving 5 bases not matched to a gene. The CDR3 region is CASRSTGSYGYTF. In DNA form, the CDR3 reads TGTGCCAGCAGATCGACAGGGAGCTATGGCTACACCTTC.

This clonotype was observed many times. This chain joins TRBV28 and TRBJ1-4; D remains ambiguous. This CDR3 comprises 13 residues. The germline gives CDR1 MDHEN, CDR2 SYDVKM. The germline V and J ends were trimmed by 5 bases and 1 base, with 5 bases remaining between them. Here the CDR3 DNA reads TGTGCCAGCAGTGGTGGAACTAATGAAAAACTGTTTTTT. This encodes CASSGGTNEKLFF.

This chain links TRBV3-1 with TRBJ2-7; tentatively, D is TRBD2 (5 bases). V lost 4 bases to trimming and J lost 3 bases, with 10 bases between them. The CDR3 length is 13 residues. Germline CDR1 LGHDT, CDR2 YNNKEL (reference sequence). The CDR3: CASSPTRGYEQYF. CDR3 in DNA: TGTGCCAGCAGCCCGACCCGGGGCTACGAGCAGTACTTC.

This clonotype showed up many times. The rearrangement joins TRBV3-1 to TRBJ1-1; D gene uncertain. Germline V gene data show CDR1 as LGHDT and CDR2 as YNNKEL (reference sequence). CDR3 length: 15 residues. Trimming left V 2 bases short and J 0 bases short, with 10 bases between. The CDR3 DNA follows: TGTGCCAGCAGCCAATATGGGCAGATGAACACTGAAGCTTTCTTT. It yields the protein CASSQYGQMNTEAFF. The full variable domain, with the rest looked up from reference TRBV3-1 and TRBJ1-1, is DTAVSQTPKYLVTQMGNDKSIKCEQNLGHDTMYWYKQDSKKFLKIMFSYNNKELIINETVPNRFSPKSPDKAHLNLHINSLELGDSAVYFCASSQYGQMNTEAFFGQGTRLTVV.